Listed here are 26 T cell receptor beta chains from one sample, sequenced in a study of T cells in Graves' hyperthyroidism and ophthalmopathy. Using RNA transcripts as the source, TCR beta CDR3 regions were amplified. Initially, a first-round RT-PCR of the TCR CDR3 employed the HTBI primer set. One entry per CDR3 protein results from TCRdb running MiXCR on the multiplex PCR reads. The sample has 490,000 or so distinct CDR3 sequences, roughly 23% seen once. The specimen sequenced was blood. The receptors were sampled from a woman between 65 and 79 years old with Graves' ophthalmopathy.

This clonotype was recorded a few times. J is TRBJ2-1 and V is TRBV6-2 or TRBV6-3; the D gene is possibly TRBD2 (6 bases). The CDR3 runs 13 residues. V lost 6 bases to trimming and J lost 7 bases, with 13 bases between them. Germline V gene data show CDR1 as MNHEY and CDR2 as SVGEGT. The CDR3 protein is CASREIAGNEQFF. DNA of the CDR3: TGTGCCAGCAGGGAGATCGCGGGGAATGAGCAGTTCTTC.

This clonotype was recorded only once. The chain employs TRBV19 and TRBJ2-3, with D possibly being TRBD1 (5 bases). This CDR3 has 19 residues. V dropped 3 bases and J dropped 4 bases, with 26 bases sitting between them. Germline lookup yields CDR1 LNHDA and CDR2 SQIVND (reference sequence). CDR3 sequence (DNA): TGTGCCAGTAGTATTTCGTCCAATACAGGTCCGTCAGGTGCAGATACGCAGTATTTT. Translated: CASSISSNTGPSGADTQYF.

A few counts support this clonotype. The chain has TRBV25-1 and TRBJ2-1, with 10 bases fitting TRBD2. CDR3 length equals 15 residues. Germline V CDR1 and CDR2: MGHDK, SYGVNS. Trimming removed 2 bases from V and 5 bases from J; junction bases left unmatched: 3. The CDR3 spells CASSEGLAANNEQFF. In DNA, the CDR3 is TGTGCCAGCAGTGAAGGACTAGCGGCCAACAATGAGCAGTTCTTC.

The chain joins TRBV20-1 to TRBJ2-7; 11 positions match TRBD2. The CDR3 is made up of 16 amino acids. CDR1 and CDR2 (germline): DFQATT, SNEGSKA (reference sequence). Trimming at V came to 6 bases and at J to 4 bases, leaving 14 bases not matched to a gene. In nucleotides, the CDR3 is TGCAGTGCATCAGCCCCCCTAGCGGGAGGTTCTTACGAGCAGTACTTC. Amino acid sequence: CSASAPLAGGSYEQYF.

The chain couples TRBV6-1 to TRBJ2-4; D not resolved. The CDR3 sequence is 15 residues long. Germline CDR1 is MNHNS and CDR2 is SASEGT. With 1 base removed from V and 8 bases from J, the gap between germline ends came to 15 bases. The CDR3, as DNA: TGTGCCAGCAGTGAAGTTAGGAGTTCTCGGGACATTCAGTACTTC. Its translation: CASSEVRSSRDIQYF.

This clonotype was counted at least ten times. This chain links TRBV2 with TRBJ1-2, with 8 positions matching TRBD1. V gave up 6 bases and J gave up 3 bases; unmatched junction bases: 6. The CDR3 consists of 14 residues. The germline V gene has CDR1 SNHLY and CDR2 FYNNEI. CDR3 nucleotide sequence: TGTGCCAGCAGGGTAGACAGGGGATACTATGGCTACACCTTC. This gives the protein CASRVDRGYYGYTF.

On this clonotype: A much more abundant neighbour one base away suggests this may be a read error. The chain has TRBV12-3 or TRBV12-4 and TRBJ1-3, with TRBD1 identical over 7 bases. V was pared by 6 bases and J by 8 bases, with 10 bases of the junction left unmatched. The CDR3 consists of 14 residues. The DNA of the CDR3 is TGTGCCAGCAGGCCGACAGGGCTAGGAGACACCATATATTTT. It translates to CASRPTGLGDTIYF.

V usage is TRBV2 and J usage is TRBJ2-5, with 10 positions matching TRBD2. This CDR3 spans 14 amino acids. Losses at the gene ends were 7 bases for V and 4 bases for J; bases not matched to a gene: 6. Germline V lookup: CDR1 SNHLY, CDR2 FYNNEI. CDR3 sequence reads: CASKSSGSPETQYF. CDR3 sequence (DNA): TGTGCCAGCAAGTCTAGCGGGAGCCCAGAGACCCAGTACTTC.

This sequence joins TRBV24-1 and TRBJ1-1; tentative D call: TRBD1 (6 bases). The CDR3 is made up of 17 amino acids. V gave up 2 bases and J gave up 9 bases, with 24 bases separating them. Per the germline V gene, CDR1 is KGHDR and CDR2 is SFDVKD. CDR3: CATSDCGGSQPPPKAFF. CDR3 in DNA: TGTGCCACCAGTGATTGTGGGGGCAGCCAACCACCTCCAAAAGCTTTCTTT.

This clonotype showed up many times. The V and J genes are TRBV12-3 or TRBV12-4 and TRBJ2-5; D not certain. Trimming cost V 4 bases and J 2 bases, with 8 bases left between them. This CDR3 is 13 amino acids long. The CDR3: CASSYTSQETQYF. Written as DNA, the CDR3 is TGTGCCAGCAGTTATACCAGTCAAGAGACCCAGTACTTC.

This clonotype was seen more than once but under ten times. The chain links TRBV3-1 to TRBJ2-5, with 7 bases aligning to TRBD2. V lost 1 base to trimming and J lost 2 bases; unmatched junction nucleotides: 1. This CDR3 spans 14 amino acids. Germline assignment: CDR1 LGHDT and CDR2 YNNKEL (reference sequence). The CDR3 DNA reads as TGTGCCAGCAGCCAAGGACTAGCTCAAGAGACCCAGTACTTC. Its translation: CASSQGLAQETQYF.

This clonotype has a handful of counts. This chain joins TRBV30 and TRBJ1-2; no firm D call. The CDR3 spans 13 residues. Between the trimmed V and J ends, which lost 3 bases and 7 bases, there was a span of 15 bases. Per the germline V gene, CDR1 is GTSNPN and CDR2 is SVGIG (reference sequence). The DNA of the CDR3 is TGTGCCTGGAGGGCGCGGATTAGTAGTGGCTACACCTTC. Its translation is CAWRARISSGYTF.

The rearrangement uses TRBV28 and TRBJ1-2; a possible D gene is TRBD1 (6 bases). The CDR3 is 14 amino acids. Germline V gene data show CDR1 as MDHEN and CDR2 as SYDVKM. V lost 3 bases and J lost 11, with 19 bases in between. The CDR3 DNA follows: TGTGCCAGCAGTTTCACAGAGGCGGCTAGGGGGTACACCTTC. Protein sequence: CASSFTEAARGYTF.

On this clonotype: The CDR3 end shows no conserved phenylalanine or tryptophan, and so a read error is likely. The chain employs TRBV18 and TRBJ1-1; no definite D call. The CDR3 sequence is 13 residues long. Trimming left V 3 bases short and J 3 bases short, with 8 bases between. Germline CDR1 is KGHSH and CDR2 is LQKENI. The CDR3 loop is CASSPTADTEAFL. The CDR3, as DNA: TGTGCCAGCTCACCTACGGCAGACACTGAAGCTTTCCTT.

This sequence joins TRBV7-9 and TRBJ2-7; 8 bases are shared with TRBD1. CDR1 is SEHNR, CDR2 FQNEAQ, per germline (reference sequence). This CDR3 has 17 amino acids. The J segment lost 2 bases and the V segment lost 7 bases, leaving 16 bases of the junction unmatched. CDR3 bases: TGTGCCAGCACCCAAACCCAGGGACAGGTAATAGCCTACGAGCAGTACTTC. This encodes CASTQTQGQVIAYEQYF.

This clonotype was detected ten times or more. The V gene is TRBV11-3, the J gene TRBJ2-5; D is undetermined. V was cut by 1 base and J by 4 bases, with 7 bases left in between. The CDR3 is 13 amino acids. CDR1 SGHNT and CDR2 YENEEA come from the germline V gene. CDR3 loop: CASSLGVVETQYF. The CDR3 DNA reads TGTGCCAGCAGCTTAGGCGTGGTAGAGACCCAGTACTTC.

V and J are TRBV5-1 and TRBJ2-2, with 11 bases matching TRBD1. The junction had 4 bases not matched to a gene; V was cut back by 2 bases and J by 7 bases. CDR1 is SGHRS and CDR2 is YFSETQ in the germline V gene. This CDR3 has 15 amino acids. CDR3 DNA: TGCGCCAGCAGCTTTGGACAGGGGGCTTACGGGGAGCTGTTTTTT. Protein product: CASSFGQGAYGELFF. Variable domain in full (rest from reference TRBV5-1 and TRBJ2-2): KAGVTQTPRYLIKTRGQQVTLSCSPISGHRSVSWYQQTPGQGLQFLFEYFSETQRNKGNFPGRFSGRQFSNSRSEMNVSTLELGDSALYLCASSFGQGAYGELFFGEGSRLTVL.

The V call is TRBV3-2, the J call TRBJ2-7; TRBD2 reflects the table's D call only, with no check against the DNA. TRBV3-2 is reported as a pseudogene. The CDR3 has 14 amino acids. CDR3 in DNA: TGTGCCAGCAGCCAGACACTAGCGGGATACGAGCAGTACTTC. Translation: CASSQTLAGYEQYF.

V usage is TRBV28 and J usage is TRBJ1-1; D uncertain. The V gene lost 4 bases and the J gene lost 7 bases, with 22 bases spanning the gap. The CDR3 sequence is 16 residues long. Looked up from germline, CDR1 is MDHEN and CDR2 is SYDVKM. This CDR3 reads CASSSIYPGRDSEAFF. The CDR3 DNA follows: TGTGCCAGCAGTTCAATCTACCCGGGTCGGGATAGTGAAGCTTTCTTT.

This chain uses TRBV20-1 with TRBJ1-2; no clear D gene. The CDR3 runs 11 residues. The V gene's germline CDR1 is DFQATT and CDR2 SNEGSKA (reference sequence). Trimming took 5 bases from V and 7 from J, leaving 11 bases between them. The DNA for the CDR3 is TGCAGTGCTGAGGGTCCAGCTGGCTACACCTTC. This translates into CSAEGPAGYTF.

This chain links TRBV7-2 with TRBJ1-2; 7 bases match TRBD1. The V segment lost 6 bases and the J segment 13 bases; nucleotides outside the gene matches: 14. CDR3 length: 13 residues. Germline V gene sequence: CDR1 SGHTA, CDR2 FQGNSA. CDR3 sequence (DNA): TGTGCCAGCAGGATGAAGGGACAGCCTACTGGCACCTTC. Translating gives CASRMKGQPTGTF.

To note about this clonotype: A much larger clone lies a single base off, so this may be a read error. This sequence joins TRBV28 and TRBJ2-5; no clear D. The CDR3 covers 12 residues. Germline CDR1 MDHEN, CDR2 SYDVKM. CDR3 coding DNA: TGTGCCAGCAGACTTAGAAGAGAGACCCGGTACTTC. Its translation is CASRLRRETRYF.

This clonotype was seen repeatedly, ten times or more. The rearrangement uses TRBV7-2 and TRBJ2-7; 11 bases are shared with TRBD2. The CDR3 loop spans 16 amino acids. Germline CDR1 and CDR2: SGHTA and FQGNSA. J lost 5 bases, V lost 5 bases, and 11 bases had no gene match. CDR3: CASSITSGSTRNEQYF. The CDR3, as DNA: TGTGCCAGCAGCATCACTAGCGGGAGTACGAGAAACGAGCAGTACTTC.

As regards this clonotype: Possible read error: a much larger clone is one base away. This chain connects TRBV7-2 to TRBJ1-2; the match to TRBD1 covers 7 bases. The CDR3 covers 15 residues. The V gene's germline CDR1 is SGHTA and CDR2 FQGNSA. The CDR3 sequence is CASSLVGTANYGHTF. As DNA, the CDR3 is TGTGCCAGCAGCTTAGTAGGGACAGCTAACTATGGCCACACCTTC.

This chain's CDR3 is CASRFPGTGNSPLHF. The CDR3 bases are TGTGCCAGCAGGTTTCCCGGGACAGGGAATTCACCCCTCCACTTT. The chain uses TRBV7-2 and TRBJ1-6, with 9 bases aligning to TRBD1. Looked up from germline, CDR1 is SGHTA and CDR2 is FQGNSA. The CDR3 has 15 residues. Germline trimming cut 6 bases from V and 7 bases from J; bases unmatched to any gene: 7.

The chain uses TRBV2 and TRBJ2-2; D not resolved. There are 14 residues in the CDR3. V dropped 7 bases and J dropped 2 bases, with 11 bases sitting between them. The germline V gene has CDR1 SNHLY and CDR2 FYNNEI. CDR3 loop: CASKSRVNTGELFF. The CDR3 DNA reads as TGTGCCAGCAAATCTAGGGTAAACACCGGGGAGCTGTTTTTT.